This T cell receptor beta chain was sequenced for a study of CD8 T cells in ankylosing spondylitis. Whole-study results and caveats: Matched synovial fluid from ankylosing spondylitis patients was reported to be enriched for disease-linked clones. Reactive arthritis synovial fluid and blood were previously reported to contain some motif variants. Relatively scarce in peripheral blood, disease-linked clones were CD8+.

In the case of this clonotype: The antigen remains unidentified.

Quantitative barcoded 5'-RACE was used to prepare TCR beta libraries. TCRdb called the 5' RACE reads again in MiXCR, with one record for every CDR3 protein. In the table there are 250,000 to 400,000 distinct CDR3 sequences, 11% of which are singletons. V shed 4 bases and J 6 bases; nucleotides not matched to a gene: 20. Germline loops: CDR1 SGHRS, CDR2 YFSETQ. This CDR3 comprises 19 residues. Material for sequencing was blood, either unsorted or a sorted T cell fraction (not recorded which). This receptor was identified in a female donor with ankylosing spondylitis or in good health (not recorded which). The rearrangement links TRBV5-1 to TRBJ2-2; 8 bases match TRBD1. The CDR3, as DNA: TGCGCCAGCAGCGCAGGACAGGGTTTACTCCCCCGAGGCGCCGGGGAGCTGTTTTTT. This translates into CASSAGQGLLPRGAGELFF.